This T cell receptor beta chain is from a study of cytomegalovirus exposure and HLA in healthy donors (TCRdb year 2017). Turning to the overall study: In an earlier analysis of 450 to 750 of the donors, 276 Gb of sequence data and roughly 100 million unique TCR beta sequences from about 180 million T cells were reported. On average, 235,054 unique TCR beta nucleotide sequences were sequenced per donor among 300 to 500 genotyped donors of the cohort, with around 19% of those sequences being non-productive. Donor age, sex, ethnicity and CMV serostatus were collected together with the repertoire data. Typing coverage differed by locus: A, B, C, DRB1 and DQB1 were typed in about 629-640 donors, DQA1 in 500 to 550, DPA1 in nearly 610, and DPB1 in just under 490. The study aimed to test whether signatures of past pathogen exposure could be identified by cataloging public T cell receptors. Of the 300 to 400 genotyped donors, about 84% fell in the genetic ancestry cluster associated with self-reported Caucasian donors. A separate validation cohort of more than 100 different subjects was used in addition to the 666-subject first cohort. The T cell repertoires of under 700 subjects were profiled by immunosequencing and related to cytomegalovirus serostatus. An earlier analysis of 500 to 750 of the donors applied high-throughput TCR beta sequencing to assess whether each TCR beta V gene segment acted as functional or pseudogenic. Genome-wide SNP genotypes for about 55% of the roughly 670 donors were used in a later genetic analysis, which treated that subset as a discovery cohort. Class I and class II HLA loci were covered by the typing at four-digit resolution. An early release that covered roughly 600 HLA-typed donors contained approximately 300 gigabases of sequencing data and tens of millions of unique TCR sequences. High-throughput TCR immunosequencing, statistical association of individual TCRs with disease status, and machine learning were combined to predict cytomegalovirus infection status. Roughly 5 DR-DQ haplotypes were handled as single units for association and clustering, since linkage in the cohort was strong. Every repertoire in the discovery cohort had been generated on one and the same sequencing platform. Rather than using new phenotypic data, the later analysis identified candidate immune exposures from TCR beta sequences and from how often those sequences occurred across donors. To study patterns of TCR occurrence, a later analysis re-analyzed previously published TCR beta repertoires from several hundred donors and added high-resolution HLA genotyping.

The cohort was made up of hundreds of healthy bone marrow donors. At the time of sampling, every cohort member was nominally healthy, though immune exposures that went unrecorded were likely present. The donor tested CMV seronegative, placing the donor among the 352 seronegative members of the cohort. Every donor gave a peripheral blood sample, and the peripheral blood mononuclear cells from that sample were used for TCR beta sequencing. The Qiagen DNeasy Blood Extraction Kit was used to extract genomic DNA from the blood cell samples. What the work shows at the level of the full study, not this receptor alone: According to a later analysis, TCR association rates differed among HLA loci, with DRB1 alleles showing the most associated TCRs and HLA-C alleles showing the fewest. Immune exposure information for the cohort was limited to CMV serostatus. Three of the identified cytomegalovirus-associated TCR beta chains were confirmed in vitro to be specific for cytomegalovirus antigens. A later analysis found that most CMV-associated TCR beta chains appeared HLA-restricted, with HLA associations seemingly driven largely by CMV exposure. According to a later genetic analysis, donors in an Asian-associated ancestry cluster had fewer N-insertions in productive TCRs than the roughly 700-donor mean. Linkage disequilibrium might explain the correlated functional status among segregating V segments, but an unknown experimental factor could not be ruled out. In this cohort, only TCR beta chains were sequenced, and detectable features were limited by the absence of alpha or paired-chain data. The sequencing pipeline was judged likely to have produced a cluster of highly shared sequence variants as a technical artifact. Roughly uniform sequencing depth across donors was assumed in presence/absence analyses, although this assumption may not hold. The classifier was reported to diagnose cytomegalovirus status with high specificity and sensitivity in both the original cohort and the validation cohort. Most TCR sequences were observed very rarely across donors, whereas some public TCRs were present in many individuals. A later analysis found that HLA-associated TCR beta chains were more clonally expanded and had lower generation probabilities than equally common non-associated chains. Broadly in line with IMGT annotations, most TCR beta V segments showed up in productive rearrangements about 87% or about 30% of the time in an earlier analysis of around 600 of the donors. A further reported finding was that TCR beta sequences accurately predicted the HLA-A and HLA-B alleles for most subjects in the first cohort. In the study, around 160 TCR beta chains were listed as associated with cytomegalovirus. According to a later analysis, parvovirus B19, influenza, CMV and Epstein-Barr virus appeared linked to several top co-occurrence clusters. Because counts were too low, under 20 rarely observed V segments, including chromosome 9 orphons, were left out of the earlier analysis of 500 to 650 of the donors. V-gene and J-gene trimming of TCR beta chains was associated with a missense DCLRE1C variant in a later genetic analysis, and the association was replicated in an independent cohort. Assigning TCR associations to individual alleles was difficult when HLA alleles, especially DR and DQ, strongly co-occurred. HLA typing was unavailable for some donors at each locus, so association tests used only the typed subset. The authors suggested that the approach could potentially be generalized to other disease states and immunological phenotypes. At a false discovery rate of 0.05, a later analysis linked 16,951 TCR beta sequences to specific HLA alleles.

Library preparation used the immunoSEQ multiplex PCR assay. For the multiplex PCR, a mixture combining 60 forward primers for TCR Vbeta segments and 13 reverse primers for TCR Jbeta segments was used. The CDR3 region of rearranged TCR beta genes was amplified from genomic DNA with a multiplex PCR assay. The amplified TCR beta libraries were sequenced on the Illumina HiSeq System as 87-base-pair reads. Per the source publication's procedure: Across the 700 or so repertoires, a later analysis counted around 80 million unique TCR beta chains, around 11 million of which were shared by at least two donors. To remove PCR and sequencing errors, raw reads were error-corrected and collapsed into unique sequences using a nearest-neighbor algorithm that merged closely related sequences. Alignment of CDR3 sequences to IMGT reference sequences was used to assign V, D and J gene segments. For a sequence to be retained, at least a six-nucleotide match to both a V gene segment and a J gene segment was required. A rearrangement counted as productive if the CDR3 had no stop codons and remained in frame with V and J, and every other rearrangement counted as non-productive. CDR3 was defined according to IMGT convention as the region running from the second conserved V-encoded cysteine to the conserved J-encoded phenylalanine. The earlier analysis of about 590 of the donors excluded sequences that lacked an unambiguous match to a single V gene segment. In an earlier analysis of a few hundred of the donors, a V segment was called functional when productive rearrangements were above 56.7%, and segregating when the standard deviation between donors exceeded 5%. A statistical classification framework was developed to diagnose cytomegalovirus status using the catalog of TCR beta chain sequences. V and J gene assignment, in a later analysis, came from comparing TCR nucleotide sequences with IMGT/GENE-DB human TR gene sequences. A later analysis assigned CDR3 sequences and most-parsimonious VDJ recombination scenarios with the TCRdist pipeline. In a later analysis, each TCR beta chain was defined by its CDR3 amino acid sequence together with its V-gene family, and reads without a unique V-gene family were excluded. To address suspected cross-contamination and a sequencing artifact, a later analysis removed around 590 highly shared, low-generation-probability nucleotide sequences. A later analysis calculated a clonal expansion index for each public chain from normalized within-repertoire ranks of inferred template counts. A later analysis computed generation probabilities with a VDJ recombination model fitted to out-of-frame rearrangements, and checked the results against IGoR. In a later analysis, hypergeometric tests were used to score TCR-TCR, TCR-HLA and TCR-CMV co-occurrence, with a repertoire-size bias correction applied to TCR pairs. False discovery rates were estimated in a later analysis by permuting HLA or CMV assignments 20 times. A later analysis grouped co-occurring TCRs with DBSCAN, adding TCRdist sequence similarity when clustering within HLA-allele-positive subsets. For co-occurrence clustering, repertoires with fewer than 30,000 or more than 120,000 public chains were excluded, along with about five repertoires with anomalous nucleotide sharing. What TCRdb holds here is the immuneACCESS table cut down to in-frame rearrangements. Part of the clones is not present; checked against another copy, under half of the missing clones reflect an unresolved V gene, and the others are unexplained. V, J and clone size are those of that table, while D and trimming were read from the DNA. This sample has 200,000 to 250,000 clones in its table, and approximately 90% of those were observed once. The top ten constitute about 1% of the sample.

Concerning this clone itself: Its antigen is still unknown. No base quality information exists; no much larger clone differs at one position.

This sequence was found in a woman under 30 in good health and CMV-seronegative. The sequenced sample was PBMCs.

The encoded CDR3 is CASSIRGFGNTIYF. The bases are TGTGCCAGCAGCATAAGGGGATTTGGAAACACCATATATTTT. The V and J segments used are TRBV7-9 and TRBJ1-3, and TRBD1 may be the D gene, going by 5 matching bases. From the cysteine up to the phenylalanine, the CDR3 has a length of 14 residues. CDR3 DNA only is kept here, 42 bases in frame from base 1. Between the V and J ends, shortened by 5 bases and 3 bases respectively, the junction contains 11 bases. The germline V gene (reference sequence) specifies SEHNR as CDR1 and FQNEAQ as CDR2.